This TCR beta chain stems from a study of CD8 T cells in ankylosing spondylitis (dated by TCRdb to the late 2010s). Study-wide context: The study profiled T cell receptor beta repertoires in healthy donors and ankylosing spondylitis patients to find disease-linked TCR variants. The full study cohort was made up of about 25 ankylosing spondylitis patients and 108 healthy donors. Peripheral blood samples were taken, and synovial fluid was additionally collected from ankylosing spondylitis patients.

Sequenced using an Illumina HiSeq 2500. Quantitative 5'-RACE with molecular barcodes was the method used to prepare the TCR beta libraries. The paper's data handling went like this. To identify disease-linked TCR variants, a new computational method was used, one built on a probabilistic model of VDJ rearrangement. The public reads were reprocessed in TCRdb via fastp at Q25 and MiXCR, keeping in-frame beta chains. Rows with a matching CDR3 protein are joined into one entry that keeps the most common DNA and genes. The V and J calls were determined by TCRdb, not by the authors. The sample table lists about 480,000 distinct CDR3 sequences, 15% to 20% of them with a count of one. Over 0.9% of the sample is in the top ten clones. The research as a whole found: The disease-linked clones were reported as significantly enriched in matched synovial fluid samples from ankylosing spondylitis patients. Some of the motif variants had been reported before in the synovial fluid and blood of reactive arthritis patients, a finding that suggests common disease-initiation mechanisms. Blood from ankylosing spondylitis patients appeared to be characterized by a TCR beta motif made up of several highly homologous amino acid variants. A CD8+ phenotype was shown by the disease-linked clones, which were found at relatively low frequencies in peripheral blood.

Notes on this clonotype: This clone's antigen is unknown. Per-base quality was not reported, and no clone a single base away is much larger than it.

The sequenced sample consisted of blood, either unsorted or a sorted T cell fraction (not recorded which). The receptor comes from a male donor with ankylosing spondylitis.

Here is the DNA: TGCGCCAGCAGCTTTGGGTCGGTAGGGCTCTACGAGCAGTACTTC. This sequence encodes CASSFGSVGLYEQYF. The chain uses TRBV5-1 and TRBJ2-7, with no D gene named confidently. From the cysteine up to the phenylalanine, the CDR3 has a length of 15 residues. Of the read, only the CDR3 DNA is kept; its 45 bases are in frame from base 1. The germline V gene sets CDR1 to SGHRS and CDR2 to YFSETQ. The junction carries 15 bases between V and J, which are trimmed by 2 bases and 3 bases respectively.